The entry that follows covers one T cell receptor beta chain sequence. Its antigen is as yet unknown. Germline V gene lookup returns CDR1 GTSNPN and CDR2 SVGIG (reference sequence). With 3 bases removed from V and 0 bases from J, the gap between germline ends came to 8 bases. This CDR3 comprises 13 residues. This sample is part of a study of cytomegalovirus exposure and HLA in healthy donors. Study-wide results and limits: Most of the TCR beta V segments (in an earlier analysis) were productive either about 90% or about 30% of the time.

This PCR relied on a set of 60 Vbeta primers and 13 Jbeta primers. Sequencing was performed with immunoSEQ multiplex PCR; in TCRdb, only in-frame clones are kept and a portion is missing. The table shows around 150,000 clones, with roughly 88% occurring only once. Source material: PBMCs. The TCR was taken from a woman between 18 and 29 years old in good health and CMV-seronegative. The chain employs TRBV30 and TRBJ1-1; weak D call: TRBD1 (5 bases). The CDR3 loop reads CAWSPTVNTEAFF. In nucleotides, the CDR3 is TGTGCCTGGAGCCCGACAGTGAACACTGAAGCTTTCTTT.